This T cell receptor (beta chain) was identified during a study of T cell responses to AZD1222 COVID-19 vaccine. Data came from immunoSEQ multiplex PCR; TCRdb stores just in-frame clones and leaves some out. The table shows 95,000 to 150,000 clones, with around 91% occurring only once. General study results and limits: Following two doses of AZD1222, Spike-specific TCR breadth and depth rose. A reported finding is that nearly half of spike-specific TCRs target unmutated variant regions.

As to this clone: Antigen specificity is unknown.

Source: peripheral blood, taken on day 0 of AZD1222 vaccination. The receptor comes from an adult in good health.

The DNA for the CDR3 is TGTGCCAGCAGCTTATGGACAGGGAAGAACACTGAAGCTTTCTTT. Translated: CASSLWTGKNTEAFF. The chain is built from TRBV11-1 and TRBJ1-1; 8 nucleotides line up with TRBD1. The CDR3 runs 15 residues. Germline CDR1 SGHAT, CDR2 FQDESV (reference sequence). V lost 2 bases to trimming and J lost 1 base; unmatched junction nucleotides: 3.